These 25 T cell receptor beta chains originate from one sample sequenced in a study of blood T cell repertoires in COVID-19. Here immunoSEQ multiplex PCR was the method, and the copy in TCRdb shows in-frame clones only, minus some. Here the sample spans some 200,000 clones, around 80% being singletons. Sequenced sample: peripheral blood. Receptors were obtained from a woman of 80 years or more with acute or convalescent COVID-19.

J is TRBJ2-7 and V is TRBV9; 14 positions agree with TRBD2. The V gene's germline CDR1 is SGDLS and CDR2 YYNGEE. After removal of 2 bases from V and 2 bases from J, the junction contained 3 bases not matched to a gene. The CDR3 covers 16 residues. The CDR3 here is CASSVGLAGATYEQYF. Here the CDR3 DNA reads TGTGCCAGCAGCGTGGGACTAGCGGGAGCTACCTACGAGCAGTACTTC. Looking up the rest from reference TRBV9 and TRBJ2-7 gives the full variable domain: DSGVTQTPKHLITATGQRVTLRCSPRSGDLSVYWYQQSLDQGLQFLIQYYNGEERAKGNILERFSAQQFPDLHSELNLSSLELGDSALYFCASSVGLAGATYEQYFGPGTRLTVT.

The J gene is TRBJ2-1, the V gene TRBV29-1; 7 bases match TRBD2. Losses at the gene ends were 4 bases for V and 9 bases for J; bases not matched to a gene: 15. The CDR3 has 15 amino acids. Germline CDR1 reads SQVTM; CDR2 reads ANQGSEA. CDR3 residues: CSVAQTSIQVSEQFF. CDR3 bases: TGCAGCGTTGCTCAGACTAGCATCCAAGTCAGTGAGCAGTTCTTC.

This clone has only a few counts. Here the CDR3 reads CAISESGNSRLAGADTQYF. CDR3 in DNA: TGTGCCATCAGTGAGTCGGGTAACTCACGACTAGCGGGCGCAGATACGCAGTATTTT. This sequence joins TRBV10-3 and TRBJ2-3, with TRBD2 identical over 10 bases. This CDR3 spans 19 amino acids. V was clipped by 0 bases and J by 4 bases; unmatched bases: 13. Germline loops: CDR1 ENHRY, CDR2 SYGVKD.

This chain joins TRBV3-1 (or the pseudogene TRBV3-2) and TRBJ2-2; a possible D gene is TRBD1 (5 bases). The germline gives CDR1 LGHDT, CDR2 YNNKEL (reference sequence). The CDR3 has 14 amino acids. The ends were cut back, 0 bases at V and 15 bases at J, with 17 bases in the middle. The CDR3 nucleotides read TGTGCCAGCAGCCAAGATCTGACAGCCGTGGGGATGTTTTTT. Translated: CASSQDLTAVGMFF.

The V call is TRBV19, the J call TRBJ2-1, with TRBD2 matching over 9 bases. The CDR3 consists of 16 residues. The V gene end was trimmed by 4 bases and the J gene end by 6 bases; junction bases not matched to a gene: 10. CDR1 and CDR2 from the germline V gene are LNHDA and SQIVND (reference sequence). The CDR3, as DNA: TGTGCCAGTAGTAAGGAAGGGGTAGCGGGAGCCAATGAGCAGTTCTTC. It codes for CASSKEGVAGANEQFF.

The chain joins TRBV19 to TRBJ2-5; tentative D call: TRBD2 (5 bases). CDR3 length equals 13 residues. Trimming left V 6 bases short and J 2 bases short, with 10 bases between. Germline CDR1 is LNHDA and CDR2 is SQIVND (reference sequence). In DNA, the CDR3 is TGTGCCAGTAGGGCTAGAGGGCAAGAGACCCAGTACTTC. Protein: CASRARGQETQYF.

This clone has more than one count but fewer than ten. The CDR3 nucleotides are TGCGCCAGCAGCATAGGGGACTCAACGAGGACCGGGGAGCTGTTTTTT. It codes for CASSIGDSTRTGELFF. The V and J genes are TRBV5-1 and TRBJ2-2; tentative D call: TRBD2 (6 bases). V lost 4 bases and J 5 bases, leaving 18 bases between the germline ends. CDR1 is SGHRS and CDR2 is YFSETQ in the germline V gene. The CDR3 consists of 16 residues.

A word on this clone: This sample includes further DNA sequences coding for the same CDR3. The V gene is TRBV19, the J gene TRBJ2-7; 11 positions agree with TRBD2. V was clipped by 3 bases and J by 3 bases; unmatched bases: 4. Germline lookup yields CDR1 LNHDA and CDR2 SQIVND (reference sequence). This CDR3 has 15 residues. As DNA, the CDR3 is TGTGCCAGTAGTATCCTAGCGGGGGGTCTCTACGAGCAGTACTTC. This translates into CASSILAGGLYEQYF.

CDR3 DNA sequence: TGTGCCAGCAAAACCGGGACAGATGTCTACGAGCAGTACTTC. This sequence encodes CASKTGTDVYEQYF. The chain joins TRBV6-5 to TRBJ2-7; 7 nucleotides match TRBD1. V gave up 7 bases and J gave up 3 bases; unmatched junction bases: 9. The germline gives CDR1 MNHEY, CDR2 SVGAGI. The CDR3 runs 14 residues.

The chain combines TRBV10-3 with TRBJ1-1, with 7 bases identical to TRBD1. Germline V gives CDR1 ENHRY, CDR2 SYGVKD. Losses at the gene ends were 6 bases for V and 2 bases for J; bases not matched to a gene: 9. The CDR3 runs 15 residues. The chain's CDR3 is CAIRKLTGANTEAFF. The CDR3 DNA is TGTGCCATCAGAAAACTCACAGGGGCAAACACTGAAGCTTTCTTT.

J is TRBJ2-7 and V is TRBV18; 7 positions agree with TRBD2. This CDR3 is built from 14 residues. Unmatched junction bases numbered 4, after V lost 3 bases and J lost 2 bases. The germline V gene has CDR1 KGHSH and CDR2 LQKENI. The chain's CDR3 is CASSPRERTYEQYF. The CDR3 region has the DNA TGTGCCAGCTCACCGCGGGAGAGGACCTACGAGCAGTACTTC.

The chain joins TRBV5-8 to TRBJ1-1, with D tentatively TRBD1 (5 bases). Between the trimmed V and J ends, which lost 2 bases and 5 bases, there was a span of 19 bases. The CDR3 loop spans 16 amino acids. Germline V CDR1 and CDR2: SGHTS, YDEGEE. CDR3 residues: CASSFRQPAQGTEAFF. The CDR3 DNA reads as TGTGCCAGCAGCTTTAGACAGCCAGCTCAAGGTACTGAAGCTTTCTTT.

This chain links TRBV7-8 with TRBJ1-1; D is perhaps TRBD1 (5 bases). The CDR3 is 13 amino acids. CDR1 is SGHVS and CDR2 is FQNEAQ in the germline V gene. Trimming took 5 bases from V and 5 from J, leaving 12 bases between them. CDR3 nucleotide sequence: TGTGCCAGCAGCAGCGGGACGGCGACTGAAGCTTTCTTT. Its protein is CASSSGTATEAFF.

This clone has only a few counts. The gene calls are TRBV6-2 or TRBV6-3 and TRBJ1-5, with D perhaps TRBD1 (5 bases). The CDR3 contains 13 residues. Trimming took off 5 bases at V and 4 bases at J, with 9 bases between the two ends. CDR1 is MNHEY, CDR2 SVGEGT, per germline. CDR3 in DNA: TGTGCCAGCAGTGGGACTGCAAATCAGCCCCAGCATTTT. Protein sequence: CASSGTANQPQHF.

The V and J genes are TRBV19 and TRBJ2-3; possibly TRBD2 for D (6 bases). Trimming shortened V by 0 bases and J by 5 bases, and 18 bases separated the two germline ends. CDR3 length: 17 amino acids. Germline V gene sequence: CDR1 LNHDA, CDR2 SQIVND (reference sequence). As DNA, the CDR3 is TGTGCCAGTAGTATAGAGAGGGACTCCACCCGGGGAGATACGCAGTATTTT. As protein: CASSIERDSTRGDTQYF.

The chain links TRBV18 to TRBJ2-7; perhaps TRBD2 as D (6 bases). CDR1 and CDR2 (germline): KGHSH, LQKENI. Trimming took off 6 bases at V and 2 bases at J, with 11 bases between the two ends. This CDR3 region has 13 residues. This chain's CDR3 is CASSIAETYEQYF. DNA of the CDR3: TGTGCCAGCTCCATAGCGGAGACCTACGAGCAGTACTTC.

This clone was seen only once. J is TRBJ1-1 and V is TRBV6-6, with 7 bases lining up with TRBD1. Per the germline V gene, CDR1 is MNHNY and CDR2 is SVGAGI (reference sequence). The CDR3 loop spans 12 amino acids. Losses at the gene ends were 6 bases for V and 7 bases for J; bases not matched to a gene: 5. The CDR3 DNA is TGTGCCAGCAGCCTCACAGGGGATGAAGCTTTCTTT. Translation: CASSLTGDEAFF.

This clone came up a few times. The V call is TRBV7-2, the J call TRBJ1-2; TRBD1 is a possible D gene (5 bases). Looked up from germline, CDR1 is SGHTA and CDR2 is FQGNSA. CDR3 size: 14 residues. V lost 1 base and J lost 2, with 8 bases in between. DNA for the CDR3: TGTGCCAGCAGCTTAGTGGACATCAACTATGGCTACACCTTC. The encoded protein is CASSLVDINYGYTF. Full variable domain (outside the CDR3, taken from reference TRBV7-2 and TRBJ1-2): GAGVSQSPSNKVTEKGKDVELRCDPISGHTALYWYRQSLGQGLEFLIYFQGNSAPDKSGLPSDRFSAERTGGSVSTLTIQRTQQEDSAVYLCASSLVDINYGYTFGSGTRLTVV.

V usage is TRBV6-5 and J usage is TRBJ2-7, with D perhaps TRBD2 (6 bases). The germline V and J ends were trimmed by 6 bases and 2 bases, with 17 bases remaining between them. Germline lookup yields CDR1 MNHEY and CDR2 SVGAGI. This CDR3 is built from 15 residues. The CDR3 loop is CASSSRRGGAYEQYF. The DNA for the CDR3 is TGTGCCAGCAGCTCGAGAAGGGGCGGGGCCTACGAGCAGTACTTC.

This clone was seen a single time. The chain recombines TRBV19 with TRBJ2-3; TRBD1 is a possible D gene (6 bases). The CDR3 contains 14 residues. Germline values: CDR1 LNHDA, CDR2 SQIVND (reference sequence). Trimming left V 7 bases short and J 0 bases short, with 11 bases between. The DNA for the CDR3 is TGTGCCAGTAAGGTACAGGGAAGCACAGATACGCAGTATTTT. Amino acid sequence: CASKVQGSTDTQYF.

This clone showed up just once. This sequence joins TRBV28 and TRBJ1-2; maybe TRBD1 (6 bases). The CDR3 spans 13 residues. The ends were cut back, 7 bases at V and 2 bases at J, with 11 bases in the middle. Germline CDR1 reads MDHEN; CDR2 reads SYDVKM. This CDR3 reads CASTRGANYGYTF. As DNA, the CDR3 is TGTGCCAGCACTCGGGGGGCAAACTATGGCTACACCTTC.

The V gene is TRBV19, the J gene TRBJ2-1; TRBD1 agrees at 9 bases. J lost 4 bases, V lost 7 bases, and 11 bases had no gene match. The V gene's germline CDR1 is LNHDA and CDR2 SQIVND (reference sequence). The CDR3 contains 16 residues. The CDR3 protein is CASTTPGQGRYNEQFF. CDR3 DNA sequence: TGTGCCAGTACCACTCCGGGACAGGGACGATACAATGAGCAGTTCTTC.

The V and J genes are TRBV4-1 and TRBJ1-3; perhaps TRBD1 as D (6 bases). The length of the CDR3 is 16 residues. V lost 0 bases to trimming and J lost 2 bases, with 11 bases between them. CDR1 is MGHRA and CDR2 is YSYEKL in the germline V gene. CDR3 protein: CASSQEAGAAGNTIYF. CDR3 in DNA: TGCGCCAGCAGCCAAGAGGCAGGGGCGGCTGGAAACACCATATATTTT.

V is TRBV19 and J is TRBJ2-5; tentatively, D is TRBD1 (5 bases). The CDR3 loop spans 11 amino acids. Germline V CDR1 and CDR2: LNHDA, SQIVND (reference sequence). V was shortened by 5 bases and J by 7 bases, with 8 bases between the two germline ends. CDR3 region: CASSLTGTQYF. The DNA of the CDR3 is TGTGCCAGTAGTCTCACAGGGACCCAGTACTTC.

Only one count was recorded for this clone. The chain carries TRBV4-1 and TRBJ2-1; 10 nucleotides line up with TRBD2. The trim removed 1 base at V and 0 bases at J, leaving 0 bases unmatched. This CDR3 is built from 16 residues. Germline CDR1 and CDR2: MGHRA and YSYEKL. The CDR3 DNA reads TGCGCCAGCAGCCAAGTAGCGGGAGGCTCCTACAATGAGCAGTTCTTC. Protein: CASSQVAGGSYNEQFF.